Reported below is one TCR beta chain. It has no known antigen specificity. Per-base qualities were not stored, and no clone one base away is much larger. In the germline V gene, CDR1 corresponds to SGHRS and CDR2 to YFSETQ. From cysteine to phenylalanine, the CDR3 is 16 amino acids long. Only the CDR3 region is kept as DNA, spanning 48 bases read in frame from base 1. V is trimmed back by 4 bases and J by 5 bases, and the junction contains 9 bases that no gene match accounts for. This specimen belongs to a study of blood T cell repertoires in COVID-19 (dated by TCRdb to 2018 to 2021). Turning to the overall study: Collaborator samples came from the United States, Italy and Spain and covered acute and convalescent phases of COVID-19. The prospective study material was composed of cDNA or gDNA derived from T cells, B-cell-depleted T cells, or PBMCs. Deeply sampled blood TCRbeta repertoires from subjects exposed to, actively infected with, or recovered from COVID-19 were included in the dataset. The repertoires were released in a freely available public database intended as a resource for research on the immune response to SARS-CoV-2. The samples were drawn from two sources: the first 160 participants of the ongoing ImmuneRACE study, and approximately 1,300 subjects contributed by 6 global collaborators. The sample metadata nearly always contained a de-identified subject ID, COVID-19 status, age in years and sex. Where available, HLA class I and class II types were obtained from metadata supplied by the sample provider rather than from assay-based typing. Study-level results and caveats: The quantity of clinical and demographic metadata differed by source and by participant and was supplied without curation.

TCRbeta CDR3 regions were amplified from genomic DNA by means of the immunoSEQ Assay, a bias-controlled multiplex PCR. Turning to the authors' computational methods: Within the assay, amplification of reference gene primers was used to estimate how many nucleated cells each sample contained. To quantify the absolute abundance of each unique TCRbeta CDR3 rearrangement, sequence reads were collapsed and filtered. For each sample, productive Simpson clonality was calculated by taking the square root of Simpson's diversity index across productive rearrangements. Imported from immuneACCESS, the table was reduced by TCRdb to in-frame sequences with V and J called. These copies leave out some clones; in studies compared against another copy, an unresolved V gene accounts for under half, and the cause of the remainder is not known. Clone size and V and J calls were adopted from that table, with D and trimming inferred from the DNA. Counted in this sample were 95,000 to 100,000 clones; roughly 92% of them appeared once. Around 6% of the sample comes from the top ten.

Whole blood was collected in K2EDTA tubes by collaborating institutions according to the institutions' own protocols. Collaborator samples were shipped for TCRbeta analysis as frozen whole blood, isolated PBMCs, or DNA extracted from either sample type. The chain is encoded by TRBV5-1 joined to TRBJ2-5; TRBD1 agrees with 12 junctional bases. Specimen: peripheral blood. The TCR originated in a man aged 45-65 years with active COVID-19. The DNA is TGCGCCAGCAGCCGGGGGACAGGGGGCGCAGGGGAGACCCAGTACTTC. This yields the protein CASSRGTGGAGETQYF.